This T cell receptor (beta chain) was retrieved from a study of cytomegalovirus exposure and HLA in healthy donors listed by TCRdb under 2017. In the study overall: According to an earlier analysis of several hundred of the donors, about 179 million T cells yielded some 120 million unique TCR beta sequences and about 300 Gb of sequence data. An early release that covered about 600 HLA-typed donors contained around 300 gigabases of sequencing data and tens of millions of unique TCR sequences. Of the 300 to 450 genotyped donors, around 81% fell in the genetic ancestry cluster associated with self-reported Caucasian donors. The study aimed to test whether signatures of past pathogen exposure could be identified by cataloging public T cell receptors. The study profiled the T cell repertoires of hundreds of subjects by immunosequencing and related them to cytomegalovirus serostatus. Along with the approximately 700-subject first cohort, a separate validation cohort of around 110 different subjects was used. The study combined high-throughput TCR immunosequencing, statistical association of individual TCRs with disease status, and machine learning to predict cytomegalovirus infection status. A later analysis re-examined previously published TCR beta repertoires from 600 to 700 donors and added high-resolution HLA genotyping to investigate patterns of TCR occurrence. Rather than using new phenotypic data, the later analysis identified candidate immune exposures from TCR beta sequences and from how often those sequences occurred across donors. An earlier analysis of around 640 of the donors used high-throughput TCR beta sequencing to judge whether each TCR beta V gene segment behaved as functional or pseudogenic. Donor age, sex, ethnicity and CMV serostatus were compiled alongside the repertoire data. A later genetic analysis took genome-wide SNP genotypes for about 55% of the 666 donors and used that subset as a discovery cohort. Every discovery cohort repertoire had been produced on one sequencing platform. HLA typing included class I and class II loci at four-digit resolution. Typing coverage varied by locus: roughly 620-640 donors for A, B, C, DRB1 and DQB1; approximately 520 for DQA1; around 570 for DPA1; more than 450 for DPB1. About 5 DR-DQ haplotypes were handled as single units for association and clustering, since linkage in the cohort was strong. Across some 400 genotyped donors of the cohort, an average of about 220,000 unique TCR beta nucleotide sequences per donor were sequenced, and approximately 17% of those sequences were non-productive.

Comments on this clone: What antigen it recognizes has not been identified. No base qualities exist here, and no much larger clone lies one base off it.

Overall study outcomes, separate from this receptor: Presence/absence analyses assumed roughly uniform sequencing depth across donors, an assumption that may not hold. Correlated functional status among segregating V segments might reflect linkage disequilibrium, but an unknown experimental factor could not be ruled out. The cohort was sequenced for TCR beta chains only, and without alpha or paired-chain data the features that could be detected were limited. In a later analysis, HLA-associated TCR beta chains were found to be more clonally expanded and to have lower generation probabilities than equally common non-associated chains. A further reported finding was that TCR beta sequences accurately predicted the HLA-A and HLA-B alleles for most subjects in the first cohort. A cluster of highly shared sequence variants was judged likely to represent a technical artifact of the sequencing pipeline. When HLA alleles, especially DR and DQ, strongly co-occurred, TCR associations were difficult to assign to individual alleles. Immune exposure information for the cohort was limited to CMV serostatus. An association between a missense DCLRE1C variant and V-gene and J-gene trimming of TCR beta chains was found in a later genetic analysis and replicated in an independent cohort. Because counts were too low, some 17 rarely observed V segments, including chromosome 9 orphons, were excluded from the earlier analysis of 587 of the donors. Across donors, most TCR sequences were observed very rarely, whereas some public TCRs were present in many individuals. Broadly in line with IMGT annotations, most TCR beta V segments showed up in productive rearrangements about 90% or about 30% of the time in an earlier analysis of around 600 of the donors. The classifier was reported to diagnose cytomegalovirus status with high specificity and sensitivity in both the original cohort and the validation cohort. The authors suggested that the approach could potentially be extended to other disease states and immunological phenotypes. In vitro tests confirmed that a few of the cytomegalovirus-associated TCR beta chains recognize cytomegalovirus antigens. According to a later analysis, most CMV-associated TCR beta chains appeared to be HLA-restricted, and the HLA associations seemed to be driven largely by CMV exposure. The study listed 150 to 200 TCR beta chains as associated with cytomegalovirus. The 87-base-pair reads could not distinguish some IMGT-functional V segments, including TRBV6-2 and TRBV6-3, so those segments were excluded. Compared with the approximately 700-donor mean, donors in an Asian-associated ancestry cluster had fewer N-insertions in productive TCRs, according to a later genetic analysis. In a later analysis, some 18,000 TCR beta sequences were associated with specific HLA alleles at a false discovery rate of 0.05. In a later analysis, TCR association rates were found to vary across HLA loci, with the most associated TCRs seen for DRB1 alleles and the fewest for HLA-C alleles. HLA typing was unavailable for some donors at each locus, so association tests used only the typed subset. A later analysis reported that several top co-occurrence clusters appeared linked to parvovirus B19, influenza, CMV and Epstein-Barr virus.

The cohort consisted of approximately 670 healthy bone marrow donors. At the time of sampling, all cohort members were nominally healthy, though unrecorded immune exposures were likely present. The donor was CMV seronegative and was included in the group of about 350 seronegative cohort members. A peripheral blood sample was collected from each donor, and TCR beta sequencing was performed on peripheral blood mononuclear cells. The Qiagen DNeasy Blood Extraction Kit was used to extract genomic DNA from the blood cell samples. Library method: the immunoSEQ multiplex PCR assay. A mixture of 60 forward primers for TCR Vbeta segments and 13 reverse primers for TCR Jbeta segments was used in the multiplex PCR. The CDR3 region of rearranged TCR beta genes was amplified from genomic DNA with a multiplex PCR assay. On the Illumina HiSeq System, the amplified TCR beta libraries were sequenced as 87-base-pair reads. The study's processing was this. Across the 500 to 700 repertoires, a later analysis counted 80 million or so unique TCR beta chains, roughly 11 million of which were shared by at least two donors. Raw reads were error-corrected and collapsed into unique sequences with a nearest-neighbor algorithm that merged closely related sequences to remove PCR and sequencing errors. To assign V, D and J gene segments, CDR3 sequences were aligned to IMGT reference sequences. Each retained sequence needed at least a six-nucleotide match to both a V gene segment and a J gene segment. A rearrangement counted as productive if the CDR3 had no stop codons and remained in frame with V and J, and every other rearrangement counted as non-productive. Following IMGT convention, CDR3 was defined as the stretch from the second conserved V-encoded cysteine up to the conserved J-encoded phenylalanine. Sequences without an unambiguous match to a single V gene segment were excluded from the earlier analysis of almost 600 of the donors. In an earlier analysis of around 600 of the donors, V segments were called functional above 56.7% productive rearrangements and were called segregating when the between-donor standard deviation exceeded 5%. To diagnose cytomegalovirus status from the catalog of TCR beta chain sequences, a statistical classification framework was built. V and J gene assignment, in a later analysis, came from comparing TCR nucleotide sequences with IMGT/GENE-DB human TR gene sequences. The TCRdist pipeline was used in a later analysis to assign CDR3 sequences and most-parsimonious VDJ recombination scenarios. A later analysis defined each TCR beta chain by its CDR3 amino acid sequence plus V-gene family, and excluded reads lacking a unique V-gene family. As a way to deal with suspected cross-contamination and a sequencing artifact, a later analysis dropped more than 500 nucleotide sequences that were highly shared and had low generation probability. In a later analysis, a clonal expansion index was calculated for each public chain from normalized within-repertoire ranks of inferred template counts. Generation probabilities in a later analysis came from a VDJ recombination model fitted to out-of-frame rearrangements, and those results were checked against IGoR. A later analysis scored TCR-TCR, TCR-HLA and TCR-CMV co-occurrence with hypergeometric tests, applying a repertoire-size bias correction to TCR pairs. False discovery rates were estimated in a later analysis by permuting HLA or CMV assignments 20 times. A later analysis grouped co-occurring TCRs with DBSCAN, adding TCRdist sequence similarity when clustering within HLA-allele-positive subsets. Repertoires with fewer than 30,000 or more than 120,000 public chains, plus five repertoires with anomalous nucleotide sharing, were excluded from co-occurrence clustering. TCRdb mirrors the immuneACCESS table, restricted to in-frame sequences. Some clones are absent from its copies; in checked studies, under half trace to an unresolved V gene, and the reason for the others is unknown. V and J calls and clone size are given by that table; D and trimming were obtained from the DNA. The sample table contains 150,000 to 170,000 clones; only one count was recorded for around 68% of them. Jointly, the top ten make up around 1.9% of the sample.

Trimming leaves V shorter by 2 bases and J shorter by 0 bases, with the junction holding 5 bases beyond the gene matches. Measured from the cysteine to the phenylalanine, the CDR3 is 15 residues long. The entry retains the CDR3 DNA only, 45 bases that are in frame from base 1. The germline V gene encodes CDR1 SGHRS and CDR2 YFSETQ. The origin of this receptor is a man younger than 40 in good health and CMV-seronegative. The rearrangement combines TRBV5-1 with TRBJ2-7; TRBD1 fits 7 bases in the junction. The source material was PBMCs. The CDR3 region reads CASSFQGVSSYEQYF. The sequence in DNA is TGCGCCAGCAGCTTTCAGGGGGTGAGCTCCTACGAGCAGTACTTC.